This TCR beta chain was recorded in a study of blood T cell repertoires in COVID-19 (dated by TCRdb to 2020 to 2021). Looking at the study overall: Samples from collaborators originated in the United States, Italy and Spain and spanned both the acute and convalescent phases of COVID-19. The material from the prospective study consisted of cDNA or gDNA derived from T cells, B-cell-depleted T cells, or PBMCs. Subjects who had been exposed to COVID-19, were actively infected with it, or had recovered from it provided the deeply sampled blood TCRbeta repertoires that made up the dataset. A freely available public database, intended as a resource for researchers studying the immune response to SARS-CoV-2, is where the repertoires were released. Samples were obtained from the ongoing ImmuneRACE study (first 160 participants) and from over 1,000 subjects provided by 6 global collaborators. Sample metadata almost always included a de-identified subject ID, COVID-19 status, age in years and sex. HLA class I and class II types, where available, came from metadata supplied by the sample provider rather than from assay-based typing. Overall results and qualifications from the work: Clinical and demographic metadata were provided uncurated, with the amount varying by source and participant.

This clone showed up just a few times. The antigen it binds to is not known. No base-level quality is on record; no much larger clone is a single base apart. A second Seattle source provided samples from volunteer blood donors who had recovered from COVID-19. Each collaborating institution followed its own protocols to collect whole blood in K2EDTA tubes. Collaborator samples were shipped for TCRbeta analysis as frozen whole blood, isolated PBMCs, or DNA extracted from either sample type. TCRbeta CDR3 regions were amplified from genomic DNA by means of the immunoSEQ Assay, a bias-controlled multiplex PCR. Per the authors' processing: The number of nucleated cells in each sample was estimated by amplification of reference gene primers within the assay. To quantify the absolute abundance of each unique TCRbeta CDR3 rearrangement, sequence reads were collapsed and filtered. For each sample, productive Simpson clonality was calculated as the square root of Simpson's diversity index across productive rearrangements. TCRdb carries this immuneACCESS record with in-frame sequences only. Its versions omit some clonotypes, under half of them owing to an unresolved V gene in the studies checked, with the rest unexplained. That table supplies the V and J calls and clone size; D and trimming were determined from the DNA. The sample data list approximately 260,000 clones, and roughly 80% of these were observed just once. Under 5.5% of the sample goes to the ten largest clones.

The germline V gene supplies CDR1 SGHVS and CDR2 FNYEAQ. The CDR3 contains 16 residues, cysteine and phenylalanine counted. CDR3 DNA only is kept here, 48 bases in frame from base 1. V is pruned by 3 bases and J by 0 bases, leaving 2 bases of the junction without a gene match. The chain joins TRBV7-6 to TRBJ2-4; 10 central nucleotides agree with TRBD1. The specimen sequenced was peripheral blood. The source of this sequence is a man in his 60s who had recovered from COVID-19. The DNA sequence is as follows: TGTGCCAGCAGCTTGGGACAGGGGATAGCCAAAAACATTCAGTACTTC. Its product reads: CASSLGQGIAKNIQYF.